This T cell receptor beta chain was found in a study of CD8+ T cells in alopecia areata. RNA was isolated and reverse transcribed to cDNA, the sequencing template. The method was immunoSEQ multiplex PCR; TCRdb's version includes in-frame clones alone and lacks a portion of them. Found here are 140,000 to 150,000 clones, 51% of them singletons; the top ten hold roughly 0.99%. Germline CDR1 and CDR2: SQVTM and ANQGSEA. The CDR3 totals 13 residues. This receptor was taken from a human donor with alopecia areata. Sequencing used CD4+ T cells sorted from blood, obtained at week 0. V and J are TRBV29-1 and TRBJ1-2, with a tentative D call TRBD1 (5 bases). CDR3 DNA sequence: TGCAACCCCCCAGGGTGGCTACCCGTCGGCTACACCTTC. Its protein product is CNPPGWLPVGYTF.